Each of the 24 T cell receptor beta chains below was sequenced from the same sample in a study of T cell changes during pregnancy in multiple sclerosis. TCRdb's copy holds only in-frame clones and misses some; the assay was immunoSEQ multiplex PCR. Of some 94,000 clones listed, approximately 90% are singletons. The sequences come from peripheral blood, collected in the first trimester of pregnancy. These receptors were collected from a female donor in good health, enrolled as a control in a pregnancy study.

V gene TRBV4-1 combines with J gene TRBJ1-4; 7 positions agree with TRBD1. V lost 5 bases and J lost 6; bases outside the gene matches: 6. The CDR3 runs 14 residues. Germline CDR1 is MGHRA and CDR2 is YSYEKL. Here the CDR3 reads CASSLGTAYEKLFF. DNA of the CDR3: TGCGCCAGCAGCTTAGGGACAGCTTATGAAAAACTGTTTTTT.

The chain links TRBV11-1 to TRBJ1-1; TRBD1 is a possible D gene (5 bases). The germline CDR1 and CDR2 sequences are SGHAT and FQDESV (reference sequence). This CDR3 region has 15 residues. Trimming left V 0 bases short and J 4 bases short, with 12 bases between. The CDR3 region has the DNA TGTGCCAGCAGCTTAGCGCAGGGTGTGCGCACTGAAGCTTTCTTT. Translating it yields CASSLAQGVRTEAFF. The complete variable domain, with remaining parts taken from reference TRBV11-1 and TRBJ1-1, reads EAEVAQSPRYKITEKSQAVAFWCDPISGHATLYWYRQILGQGPELLVQFQDESVVDDSQLPKDRFSAERLKGVDSTLKIQPAELGDSAMYLCASSLAQGVRTEAFFGQGTRLTVV.

This clone was seen a single time. The chain is built from TRBV10-3 and TRBJ2-7, with D possibly TRBD2 on 6 matching bases. Germline CDR1 ENHRY, CDR2 SYGVKD. The CDR3 is 14 residues long. Trimming left V 5 bases short and J 0 bases short, with 11 bases between. CDR3 sequence reads: CAISMEDYSYEQYF. In DNA, the CDR3 is TGTGCCATCAGTATGGAGGACTACTCCTACGAGCAGTACTTC.

The chain links TRBV28 to TRBJ1-3; 8 bases match TRBD1. The CDR3 sequence is 14 residues long. In germline, CDR1 is MDHEN, CDR2 SYDVKM. V trimming: 4 bases; J trimming: 3 bases; junction bases outside the gene matches: 2. The CDR3 loop is CASSSTGGGNTIYF. For the CDR3, the DNA is TGTGCCAGCAGTTCCACAGGGGGTGGAAACACCATATATTTT. The variable domain in full, with the rest retrieved from reference TRBV28 and TRBJ1-3, is DVKVTQSSRYLVKRTGEKVFLECVQDMDHENMFWYRQDPGLGLRLIYFSYDVKMKEKGDIPEGYSVSREKKERFSLILESASTNQTSMYLCASSSTGGGNTIYFGEGSWLTVV.

The rearrangement uses TRBV7-9 and TRBJ1-2; 7 bases fit TRBD1. The V gene's germline CDR1 is SEHNR and CDR2 FQNEAQ (reference sequence). This CDR3 comprises 13 residues. With V trimmed by 5 bases and J by 2 bases, 2 bases remained unmatched. In nucleotides, the CDR3 is TGTGCCAGCAGCACGGGACAGAACTATGGCTACACCTTC. This translates into CASSTGQNYGYTF.

The chain uses TRBV27 and TRBJ2-1, with TRBD1 identical over 9 bases. J lost 5 bases, V lost 5 bases, and 4 bases had no gene match. This CDR3 is 14 amino acids long. CDR1 and CDR2 from the germline V gene are MNHEY and SMNVEV (reference sequence). This CDR3 is CASSLQGANNEQFF. The CDR3 region has the DNA TGTGCCAGCAGTCTACAGGGGGCTAACAATGAGCAGTTCTTC.

This clone was found a few times. The CDR3 is CASSPSTGDETQYF. Written as DNA, the CDR3 is TGTGCCAGCAGTCCGAGTACGGGGGACGAGACCCAGTACTTC. This chain links TRBV6-5 with TRBJ2-5, with D perhaps matching TRBD2 (6 bases). CDR3 length equals 14 residues. V lost 5 bases and J 5 bases, leaving 15 bases between the germline ends. Germline loops: CDR1 MNHEY, CDR2 SVGAGI.

The chain is built from TRBV7-9 and TRBJ2-1; 13 nucleotides match TRBD2. Germline V gives CDR1 SEHNR, CDR2 FQNEAQ (reference sequence). The trim removed 5 bases at V and 6 bases at J, leaving 16 bases unmatched. The CDR3 loop spans 19 amino acids. CDR3 nucleotide sequence: TGTGCCAGCAGCCCTACTAGCGGGGGGGATCGGGGCGTAGGCAATGAGCAGTTCTTC. It codes for CASSPTSGGDRGVGNEQFF.

DNA for the CDR3: TGTGCCATCAGAGGACAGGGGAACTATGGCTACACCTTC. Translating it yields CAIRGQGNYGYTF. The chain links TRBV10-3 to TRBJ1-2; TRBD1 agrees at 9 bases. With 6 bases clipped from V and 2 bases from J, the junction kept 1 base outside the gene matches. In germline, CDR1 is ENHRY, CDR2 SYGVKD. There are 13 residues in the CDR3.

This CDR3 is CASSETGTDEQFF. As DNA, the CDR3 is TGTGCCAGCAGTGAAACCGGGACAGACGAGCAGTTCTTC. The chain carries TRBV6-1 and TRBJ2-1, with 7 bases that match TRBD1. The germline CDR1 and CDR2 sequences are MNHNS and SASEGT. This CDR3 is 13 amino acids long. With 2 bases clipped from V and 10 bases from J, the junction kept 5 bases outside the gene matches.

This clone was detected only once. The V gene is TRBV19, the J gene TRBJ1-3; D is unresolved. Germline CDR1 LNHDA, CDR2 SQIVND (reference sequence). The CDR3 is made up of 17 amino acids. Trimming left V 10 bases short and J 3 bases short, with 25 bases between. The CDR3 loop is CANIPSRRVTSGNTIYF. CDR3 nucleotide sequence: TGTGCCAACATACCCTCCCGCCGGGTGACGAGTGGAAACACCATATATTTT.

The CDR3 loop is CASSQEFSGYEQYF. As DNA, the CDR3 is TGTGCCAGCAGCCAAGAGTTTTCAGGATACGAGCAGTACTTC. The chain recombines TRBV14 with TRBJ2-7; no clear D gene. V lost 0 bases to trimming and J lost 4 bases, with 10 bases between them. The germline V gene encodes CDR1 SGHDN and CDR2 FVKESK. The CDR3 extends over 14 amino acids.

The V gene is TRBV27, the J gene TRBJ2-7; D is perhaps TRBD1 (5 bases). The germline CDR1 and CDR2 sequences are MNHEY and SMNVEV (reference sequence). The CDR3 covers 15 residues. The V and J ends lost 6 bases and 3 bases respectively, with 18 bases between them. CDR3 DNA: TGTGCCAGCAGGTCAGAGACAGACCCCGACTACGAGCAGTACTTC. Its translation: CASRSETDPDYEQYF.

The CDR3 region is CASSETGTKTGELFF. CDR3 bases: TGTGCCAGCAGCGAAACTGGGACAAAAACCGGGGAGCTGTTTTTT. This sequence joins TRBV7-2 and TRBJ2-2, with D possibly TRBD1 on 6 matching bases. Per the germline V gene, CDR1 is SGHTA and CDR2 is FQGNSA. V was shortened by 5 bases and J by 5 bases, with 15 bases between the two germline ends. This CDR3 region has 15 residues. The full variable domain, completed using reference TRBV7-2 and TRBJ2-2, is GAGVSQSPSNKVTEKGKDVELRCDPISGHTALYWYRQSLGQGLEFLIYFQGNSAPDKSGLPSDRFSAERTGGSVSTLTIQRTQQEDSAVYLCASSETGTKTGELFFGEGSRLTVL.

The V gene is TRBV4-2, the J gene TRBJ2-7, with TRBD2 matching 8 bases. Trimming removed 4 bases from V and 7 bases from J; junction bases left unmatched: 15. The length of the CDR3 is 16 residues. Germline CDR1 LGHNA, CDR2 YNFKEQ. Here the CDR3 DNA reads TGTGCCAGCAGCCCGAACCGGGACGGGGGGGCCGAAGAGCAGTACTTC. Residues: CASSPNRDGGAEEQYF.

DNA for the CDR3: TGCAGCGAAAGGGACTTCACAGATACGCAGTATTTT. Its translation: CSERDFTDTQYF. The V and J genes are TRBV29-1 and TRBJ2-3, with D possibly TRBD2 on 6 matching bases. Trimming removed 7 bases at V and 2 bases at J, with 10 bases between. The CDR3 is 12 amino acids. Germline CDR1 and CDR2: SQVTM and ANQGSEA.

This chain links TRBV16 with TRBJ1-2, with D possibly matching TRBD1 (5 bases). The CDR3 loop spans 15 amino acids. Trimming took 2 bases from V and 8 from J, leaving 18 bases between them. The germline V gene encodes CDR1 KGHSY and CDR2 FQNENV. CDR3 in amino acids: CASSQGGGLSKGYTF. Here the CDR3 DNA reads TGTGCCAGCAGCCAAGGGGGGGGACTCTCGAAAGGCTACACCTTC. The variable domain in full, completed from reference TRBV16 and TRBJ1-2, reads GEEVAQTPKHLVRGEGQKAKLYCAPIKGHSYVFWYQQVLKNEFKFLISFQNENVFDETGMPKERFSAKCLPNSPCSLEIQATKLEDSAVYFCASSQGGGLSKGYTFGSGTRLTVV.

This rearrangement joins TRBV9 to TRBJ2-1; 9 nucleotides agree with TRBD2. CDR1 and CDR2 (germline): SGDLS, YYNGEE. The J segment lost 14 bases and the V segment lost 2 bases, leaving 2 bases of the junction unmatched. The CDR3 is 11 residues long. The CDR3 is CASSVGTSKFF. The CDR3 DNA is TGTGCCAGCAGCGTTGGGACTAGCAAGTTCTTC.

The chain uses TRBV11-2 and TRBJ2-3; TRBD2 matches at 10 bases. This CDR3 has 16 residues. CDR1 SGHAT and CDR2 FQNNGV come from the germline V gene. Unmatched junction bases numbered 5, after V lost 3 bases and J lost 2 bases. This chain's CDR3 is CASSLTSGLSTDTQYF. In nucleotides, the CDR3 is TGTGCCAGCAGCTTGACTAGCGGGCTATCCACAGATACGCAGTATTTT. Looking up the rest from reference TRBV11-2 and TRBJ2-3 gives the full variable domain: EAGVAQSPRYKIIEKRQSVAFWCNPISGHATLYWYQQILGQGPKLLIQFQNNGVVDDSQLPKDRFSAERLKGVDSTLKIQPAKLEDSAVYLCASSLTSGLSTDTQYFGPGTRLTVL.

The V call is TRBV18, the J call TRBJ2-1; D is possibly TRBD2 (6 bases). Germline values: CDR1 KGHSH, CDR2 LQKENI. Trimming took 3 bases from V and 5 from J, leaving 8 bases between them. The length of the CDR3 is 13 residues. Written as DNA, the CDR3 is TGTGCCAGCTCACCCGGACTAAACAATGAGCAGTTCTTC. Encoded protein: CASSPGLNNEQFF.

This rearrangement joins TRBV6-7 to TRBJ1-2; D perhaps matches TRBD1 (5 bases). TRBV6-7 falls under the ORF class, with uncertain function. The CDR3 spans 14 residues. Between the trimmed V and J ends, which lost 4 bases and 10 bases, there was a span of 19 bases. The CDR3, as DNA: TGTGCCAGCAGTTCCCGGGGGGGAGGATTGGACTACACCTTC. Its translation: CASSSRGGGLDYTF.

The chain is built from TRBV7-6 and TRBJ2-7, with a possible D match to TRBD1 (6 bases). The CDR3 totals 15 residues. Trimming took 2 bases from V and 3 from J, leaving 14 bases between them. The germline CDR1 and CDR2 sequences are SGHVS and FNYEAQ. The CDR3 nucleotides are TGTGCCAGCAGCTTACAGGGGCAGGGTAGCTACGAGCAGTACTTC. Translated: CASSLQGQGSYEQYF.

The chain has TRBV7-3 and TRBJ2-5, with 10 bases matching TRBD1. V trimming: 3 bases; J trimming: 5 bases; junction bases outside the gene matches: 0. CDR1 and CDR2 (germline): SGHTA, FQGTGA. The CDR3 has 13 residues. CDR3 sequence reads: CASSLGQGETQYF. As DNA, the CDR3 is TGTGCCAGCAGCTTGGGACAGGGGGAGACCCAGTACTTC.

This clone was recorded only once. The gene calls are TRBV28 and TRBJ2-7, with a tentative D call TRBD1 (6 bases). Trimming took off 7 bases at V and 3 bases at J, with 7 bases between the two ends. Germline CDR1 and CDR2: MDHEN and SYDVKM. This CDR3 is 11 amino acids long. The CDR3 sequence: CASTRGYEQYF. DNA of the CDR3: TGTGCCAGCACCAGGGGCTACGAGCAGTACTTC. The full variable domain, its missing parts supplied by reference TRBV28 and TRBJ2-7, is DVKVTQSSRYLVKRTGEKVFLECVQDMDHENMFWYRQDPGLGLRLIYFSYDVKMKEKGDIPEGYSVSREKKERFSLILESASTNQTSMYLCASTRGYEQYFGPGTRLTVT.